These 5 T cell receptor beta chains came from one sample sequenced in a study of cytomegalovirus exposure and HLA in healthy donors. PCR amplification relied on 60 Vbeta primers (plus 13 Jbeta primers). The method was immunoSEQ multiplex PCR; TCRdb's version includes in-frame clones alone and lacks a portion of them. Of about 97,000 clones listed, 65% to 85% were seen once; the top ten hold 1.9%. The sequencing sample was made of PBMCs. These receptor sequences come from a woman aged 40 to 50 in good health and CMV-seronegative.

V usage is TRBV6-1 and J usage is TRBJ2-1, with D possibly being TRBD1 or TRBD2 (6 bases each). Trimming stripped 6 bases from V and 9 bases from J, with 15 bases between. The CDR3 is 13 residues long. Germline CDR1 and CDR2: MNHNS and SASEGT. CDR3 amino acids: CASREQGLLEQFF. The CDR3 nucleotides are TGTGCCAGCAGAGAACAGGGACTTCTTGAGCAGTTCTTC.

This chain connects TRBV7-2 to TRBJ1-1, with a tentative D call TRBD1 (5 bases). The germline V and J ends were trimmed by 5 bases and 5 bases, with 21 bases remaining between them. The CDR3 covers 16 residues. Germline V gene sequence: CDR1 SGHTA, CDR2 FQGNSA. DNA of the CDR3: TGTGCCAGCAGCCCGACACTGGGGGGTATTTTTACTGAAGCTTTCTTT. It is translated as CASSPTLGGIFTEAFF.

This chain connects TRBV25-1 to TRBJ1-5; D might be TRBD1 (6 bases). Germline CDR1 MGHDK, CDR2 SYGVNS. The CDR3 consists of 16 residues. V was clipped by 3 bases and J by 5 bases, with 17 bases between them. CDR3 sequence reads: CASSDTGTRWDQPQHF. In nucleotides, the CDR3 is TGTGCCAGCAGTGACACCGGGACAAGGTGGGATCAGCCCCAGCATTTT.

The rearrangement joins TRBV28 to TRBJ1-3; a weak D match, TRBD1 (5 bases). CDR3 length: 19 residues. The germline gives CDR1 MDHEN, CDR2 SYDVKM. Trimming pared 4 bases from V and 0 bases from J, leaving 22 bases between. The CDR3 spells CASSSHRGDFTSSGNTIYF. The DNA for the CDR3 is TGTGCCAGCAGTTCACACCGGGGGGACTTCACGAGCTCTGGAAACACCATATATTTT.

The genes are TRBV28 and TRBJ1-5; D is uncertain. The length of the CDR3 is 14 residues. V gave up 2 bases and J gave up 3 bases, with 8 bases separating them. Germline CDR1 is MDHEN and CDR2 is SYDVKM. As DNA, the CDR3 is TGTGCCAGCAGTTTACTATCCGACAATCAGCCCCAGCATTTT. Amino acids: CASSLLSDNQPQHF.